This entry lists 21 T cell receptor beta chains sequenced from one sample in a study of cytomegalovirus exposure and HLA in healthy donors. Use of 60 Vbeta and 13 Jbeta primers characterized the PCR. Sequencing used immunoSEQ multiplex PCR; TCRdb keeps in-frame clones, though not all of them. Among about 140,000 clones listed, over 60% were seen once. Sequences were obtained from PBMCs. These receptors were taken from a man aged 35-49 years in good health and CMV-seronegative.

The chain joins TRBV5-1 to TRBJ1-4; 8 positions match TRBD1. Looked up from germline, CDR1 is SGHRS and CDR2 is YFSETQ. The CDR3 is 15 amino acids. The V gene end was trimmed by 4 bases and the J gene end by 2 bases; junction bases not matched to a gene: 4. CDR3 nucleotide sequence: TGCGCCAGCAGCCGGAACAGGGGGACTAATGAAAAACTGTTTTTT. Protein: CASSRNRGTNEKLFF. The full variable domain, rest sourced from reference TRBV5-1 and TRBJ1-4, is KAGVTQTPRYLIKTRGQQVTLSCSPISGHRSVSWYQQTPGQGLQFLFEYFSETQRNKGNFPGRFSGRQFSNSRSEMNVSTLELGDSALYLCASSRNRGTNEKLFFGSGTQLSVL.

The CDR3 nucleotides read TGTGCCATCAGTGAGTCGTCAAGGACAGGGGGCTTGGGCACCGGGGAGCTGTTTTTT. It is translated as CAISESSRTGGLGTGELFF. The rearrangement joins TRBV10-3 to TRBJ2-2; the match to TRBD1 covers 11 bases. From germline, CDR1 is ENHRY and CDR2 SYGVKD. CDR3 length equals 19 residues. Trimming cost V 0 bases and J 4 bases; bases outside gene matches: 10.

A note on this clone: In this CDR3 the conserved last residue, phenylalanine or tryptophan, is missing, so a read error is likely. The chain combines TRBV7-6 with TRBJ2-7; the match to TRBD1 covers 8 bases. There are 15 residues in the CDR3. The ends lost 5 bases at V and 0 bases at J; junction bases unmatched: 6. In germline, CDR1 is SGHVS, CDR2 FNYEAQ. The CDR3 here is CASSLGQGSSYEQYL. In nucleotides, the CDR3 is TGTGCCAGCAGCCTAGGACAGGGCTCCTCCTACGAGCAGTACCTC.

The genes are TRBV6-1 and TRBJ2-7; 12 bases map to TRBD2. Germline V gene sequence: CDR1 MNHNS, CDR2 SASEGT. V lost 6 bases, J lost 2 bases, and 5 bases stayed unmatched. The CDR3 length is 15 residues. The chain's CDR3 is CASRTRTSGTYEQYF. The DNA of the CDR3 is TGTGCCAGCAGGACTCGGACTAGCGGGACCTACGAGCAGTACTTC.

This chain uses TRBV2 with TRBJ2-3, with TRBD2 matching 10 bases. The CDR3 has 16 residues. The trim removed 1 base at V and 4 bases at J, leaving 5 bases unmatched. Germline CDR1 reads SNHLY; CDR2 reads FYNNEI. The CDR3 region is CASSEEERGGSDTQYF. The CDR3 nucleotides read TGTGCCAGCAGTGAAGAGGAGCGGGGGGGCTCAGATACGCAGTATTTT. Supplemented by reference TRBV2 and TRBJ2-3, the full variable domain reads EPEVTQTPSHQVTQMGQEVILRCVPISNHLYFYWYRQILGQKVEFLVSFYNNEISEKSEIFDDQFSVERPDGSNFTLKIRSTKLEDSAMYFCASSEEERGGSDTQYFGPGTRLTVL.

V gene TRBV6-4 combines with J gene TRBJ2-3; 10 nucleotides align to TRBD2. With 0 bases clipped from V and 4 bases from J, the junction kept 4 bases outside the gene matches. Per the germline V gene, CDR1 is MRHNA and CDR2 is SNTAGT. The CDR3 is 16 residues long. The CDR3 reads CASSDSIAGGADTQYF. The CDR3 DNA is TGTGCCAGCAGTGACTCTATAGCGGGAGGTGCAGATACGCAGTATTTT.

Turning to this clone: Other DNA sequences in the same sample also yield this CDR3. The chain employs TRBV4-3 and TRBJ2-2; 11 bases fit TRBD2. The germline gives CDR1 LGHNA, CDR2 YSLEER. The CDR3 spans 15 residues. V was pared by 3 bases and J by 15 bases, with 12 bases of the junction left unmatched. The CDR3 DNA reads TGCGCCAGCAGCCAGGATCTAGCGGGGGGCGAAGGGATGTTTTTT. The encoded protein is CASSQDLAGGEGMFF.

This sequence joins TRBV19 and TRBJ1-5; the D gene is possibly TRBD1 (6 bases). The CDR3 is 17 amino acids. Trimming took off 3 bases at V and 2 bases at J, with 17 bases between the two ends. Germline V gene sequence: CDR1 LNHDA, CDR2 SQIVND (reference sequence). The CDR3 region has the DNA TGTGCCAGTAGTATGGTGGGGGGGCTGGGAGGCAATCAGCCCCAGCATTTT. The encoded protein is CASSMVGGLGGNQPQHF.

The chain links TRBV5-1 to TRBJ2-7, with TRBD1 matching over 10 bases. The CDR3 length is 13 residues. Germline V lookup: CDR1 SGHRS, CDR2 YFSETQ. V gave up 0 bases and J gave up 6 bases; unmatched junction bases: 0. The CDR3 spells CASSLGDRGEQYF. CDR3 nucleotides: TGCGCCAGCAGCTTGGGGGACAGGGGCGAGCAGTACTTC.

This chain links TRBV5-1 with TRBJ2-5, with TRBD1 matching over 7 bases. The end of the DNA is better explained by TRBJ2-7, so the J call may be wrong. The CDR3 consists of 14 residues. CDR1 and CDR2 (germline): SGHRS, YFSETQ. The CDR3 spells CASSFRDSTYEQYF. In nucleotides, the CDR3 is TGCGCCAGCAGCTTCCGGGACAGCACCTACGAGCAGTACTTC.

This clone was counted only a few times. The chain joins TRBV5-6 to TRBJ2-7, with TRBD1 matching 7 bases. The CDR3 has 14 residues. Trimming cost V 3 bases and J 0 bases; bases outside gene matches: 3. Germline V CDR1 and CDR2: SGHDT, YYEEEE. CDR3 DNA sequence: TGTGCCAGCAGCTCGGGACAGACCTCCTACGAGCAGTACTTC. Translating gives CASSSGQTSYEQYF. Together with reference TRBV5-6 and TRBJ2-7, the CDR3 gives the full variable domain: DAGVTQSPTHLIKTRGQQVTLRCSPKSGHDTVSWYQQALGQGPQFIFQYYEEEERQRGNFPDRFSGHQFPNYSSELNVNALLLGDSALYLCASSSGQTSYEQYFGPGTRLTVT.

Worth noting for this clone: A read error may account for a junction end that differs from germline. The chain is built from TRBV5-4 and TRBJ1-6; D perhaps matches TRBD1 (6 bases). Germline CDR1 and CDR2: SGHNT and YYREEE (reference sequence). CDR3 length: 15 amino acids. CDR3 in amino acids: CASRSQGSFNSPLHF. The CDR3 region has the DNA TGTGCCAGCAGGTCTCAGGGGTCCTTTAATTCACCCCTCCACTTT.

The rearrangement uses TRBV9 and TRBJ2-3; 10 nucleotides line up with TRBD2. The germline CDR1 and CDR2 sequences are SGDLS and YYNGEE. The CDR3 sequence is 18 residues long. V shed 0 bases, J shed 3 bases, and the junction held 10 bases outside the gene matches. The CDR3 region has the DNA TGTGCCAGCAGCGTAGTCTCTAGCGGGGGAGGACTTACAGATACGCAGTATTTT. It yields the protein CASSVVSSGGGLTDTQYF. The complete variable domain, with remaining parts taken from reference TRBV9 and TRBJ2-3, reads DSGVTQTPKHLITATGQRVTLRCSPRSGDLSVYWYQQSLDQGLQFLIQYYNGEERAKGNILERFSAQQFPDLHSELNLSSLELGDSALYFCASSVVSSGGGLTDTQYFGPGTRLTVL.

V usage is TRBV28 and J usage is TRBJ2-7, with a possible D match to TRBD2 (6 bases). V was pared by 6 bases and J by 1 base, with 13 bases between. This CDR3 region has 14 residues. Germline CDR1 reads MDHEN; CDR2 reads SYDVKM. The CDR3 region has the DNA TGTGCCAGCAGGCGACTAGTTGTTTCCTACGAGCAGTACTTC. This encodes CASRRLVVSYEQYF.

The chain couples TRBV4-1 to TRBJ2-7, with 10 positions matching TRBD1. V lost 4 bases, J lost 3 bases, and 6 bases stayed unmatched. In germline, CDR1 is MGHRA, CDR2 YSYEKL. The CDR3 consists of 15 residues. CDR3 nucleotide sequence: TGCGCCAGCAGCCCGACCGGGACAGGGGACTACGAGCAGTACTTC. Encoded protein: CASSPTGTGDYEQYF.

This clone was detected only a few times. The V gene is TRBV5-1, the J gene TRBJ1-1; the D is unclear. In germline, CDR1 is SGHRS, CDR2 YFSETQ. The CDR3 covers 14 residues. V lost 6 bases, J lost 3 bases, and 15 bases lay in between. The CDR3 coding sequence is TGCGCCAGCACCTCAGTAGGCGCGGACACTGAAGCTTTCTTT. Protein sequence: CASTSVGADTEAFF.

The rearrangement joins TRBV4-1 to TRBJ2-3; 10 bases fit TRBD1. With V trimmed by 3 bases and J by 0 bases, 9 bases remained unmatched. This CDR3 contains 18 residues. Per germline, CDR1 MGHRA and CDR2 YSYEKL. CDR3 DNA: TGCGCCAGCAGCCAGAGAACCGGGACAGGGGTTAGCACAGATACGCAGTATTTT. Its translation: CASSQRTGTGVSTDTQYF.

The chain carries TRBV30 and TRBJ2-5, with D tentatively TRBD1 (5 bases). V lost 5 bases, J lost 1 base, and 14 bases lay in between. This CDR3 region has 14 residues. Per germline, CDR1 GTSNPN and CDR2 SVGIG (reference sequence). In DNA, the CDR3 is TGTGCCTGGGGGGCAGGACGGCCCCAAGAGACCCAGTACTTC. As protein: CAWGAGRPQETQYF.

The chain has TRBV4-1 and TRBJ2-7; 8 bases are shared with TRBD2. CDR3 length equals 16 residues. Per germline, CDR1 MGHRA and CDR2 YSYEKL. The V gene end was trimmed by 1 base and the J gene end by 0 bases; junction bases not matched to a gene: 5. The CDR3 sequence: CASSQASGTSSYEQYF. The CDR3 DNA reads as TGCGCCAGCAGCCAAGCCAGCGGGACTAGCTCCTACGAGCAGTACTTC.

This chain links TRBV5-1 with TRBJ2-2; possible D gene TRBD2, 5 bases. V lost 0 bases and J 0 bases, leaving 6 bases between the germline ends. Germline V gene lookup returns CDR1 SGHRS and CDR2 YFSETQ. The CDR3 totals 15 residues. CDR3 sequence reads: CASSLGLPNTGELFF. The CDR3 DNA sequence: TGCGCCAGCAGCTTGGGACTACCGAACACCGGGGAGCTGTTTTTT.

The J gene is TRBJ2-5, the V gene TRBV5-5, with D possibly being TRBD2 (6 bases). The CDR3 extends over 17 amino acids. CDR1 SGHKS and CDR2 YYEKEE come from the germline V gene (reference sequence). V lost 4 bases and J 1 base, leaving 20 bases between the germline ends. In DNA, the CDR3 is TGTGCCAGCAGCGGGGATGCGGGGACGGCCGGCCAAGAGACCCAGTACTTC. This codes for CASSGDAGTAGQETQYF.